One and the same sample provided the 30 T cell receptor beta chains below, sequenced in a study of neurological immune-mediated disorders. Time point reported: longitudinal time-point 3. TCRdb redid the calling of the 5' RACE reads with MiXCR, one entry per CDR3 protein. The data show about 53,000 distinct CDR3 sequences, more than 7% seen once. Sample: PBMCs. Receptors were obtained from a middle-aged woman in good health.

This clonotype was recorded at least ten times. V and J are TRBV5-1 and TRBJ2-2; the D gene is possibly TRBD1 (6 bases). The V and J ends lost 1 base and 4 bases respectively, with 11 bases between them. This CDR3 is built from 15 residues. Per germline, CDR1 SGHRS and CDR2 YFSETQ. CDR3 in amino acids: CASSLWGQVTGELFF. CDR3 DNA: TGCGCCAGCAGCTTGTGGGGGCAGGTCACCGGGGAGCTGTTTTTT.

This clonotype appeared many times. V is TRBV5-1 and J is TRBJ2-7, with 10 positions matching TRBD2. This CDR3 is 15 amino acids long. CDR1 is SGHRS, CDR2 YFSETQ, per germline. The V gene end was trimmed by 2 bases and the J gene end by 3 bases; junction bases not matched to a gene: 5. The CDR3 sequence: CASSFLAGDLYEQYF. CDR3 in DNA: TGCGCCAGCAGCTTCCTAGCGGGGGACCTCTACGAGCAGTACTTC.

In this sample, this clonotype turned up many times. The genes are TRBV5-1 and TRBJ2-1; D assignment may be TRBD1 or TRBD2 (6 bases each). Trimming shortened V by 3 bases and J by 0 bases, and 16 bases separated the two germline ends. Germline CDR1 and CDR2: SGHRS and YFSETQ. The CDR3 has 17 amino acids. CDR3 DNA: TGCGCCAGCAGCTGGCCCGACAGGACTAACTCCTACAATGAGCAGTTCTTC. Protein: CASSWPDRTNSYNEQFF.

This clonotype has ten or more counts. This sequence joins TRBV6-5 and TRBJ2-5, with 8 positions matching TRBD2. CDR1 and CDR2 from the germline V gene are MNHEY and SVGAGI. Trimming cost V 0 bases and J 5 bases; bases outside gene matches: 8. CDR3 length: 16 residues. CDR3 region: CASSYSTRGAKETQYF. The DNA for the CDR3 is TGTGCCAGCAGTTACTCCACGCGGGGGGCTAAGGAGACCCAGTACTTC.

The sample holds many counts of this clonotype. The chain couples TRBV10-3 to TRBJ2-7; 7 nucleotides line up with TRBD2. Germline V CDR1 and CDR2: ENHRY, SYGVKD. This CDR3 contains 13 residues. The J segment lost 2 bases and the V segment lost 11 bases, leaving 9 bases of the junction unmatched. The CDR3 DNA is TGTGCCTCGTCTAGCGGTTCTCCCTACGAGCAGTACTTC. It translates to CASSSGSPYEQYF.

The genes are TRBV7-9 and TRBJ2-5; D is possibly TRBD2 (6 bases). There are 12 residues in the CDR3. From germline, CDR1 is SEHNR and CDR2 FQNEAQ (reference sequence). With 2 bases removed from V and 7 bases from J, the gap between germline ends came to 8 bases. The CDR3 loop is CASSLSEGTQYF. CDR3 DNA sequence: TGTGCCAGCAGCTTATCGGAGGGGACCCAGTACTTC.

This clonotype has ten or more counts. This may arise from a read error, as a much more abundant clone is one base away. V usage is TRBV10-3 and J usage is TRBJ1-4; 10 bases map to TRBD1. V lost 4 bases, J lost 4 bases, and 12 bases stayed unmatched. The CDR3 is made up of 18 amino acids. In germline, CDR1 is ENHRY, CDR2 SYGVKD. Here the CDR3 reads CAISGERDRGAINEKLFF. CDR3 DNA: TGTGCCATCAGTGGGGAACGGGACAGGGGCGCGATTAATGAAAAACTGTTTTTT.

This clonotype was counted ten times or more. The chain joins TRBV6-2 or TRBV6-3 to TRBJ1-5; the D is unclear. Trimming took off 6 bases at V and 3 bases at J, with 21 bases between the two ends. Looked up from germline, CDR1 is MNHEY and CDR2 is SVGEGT. CDR3 length equals 17 residues. Here the CDR3 reads CASSTVRGLWVNQPQHF. The CDR3 DNA reads TGTGCCAGCAGCACCGTCCGAGGGCTTTGGGTCAATCAGCCCCAGCATTTT.

There are many counts of this clonotype. The chain combines TRBV7-7 with TRBJ2-1; 11 bases agree with TRBD2. This CDR3 spans 14 amino acids. Germline CDR1 reads SSHAT; CDR2 reads FNYEAQ (reference sequence). Unmatched junction bases numbered 2, after V lost 3 bases and J lost 7 bases. CDR3 amino acids: CASSFGTSGNEQFF. The DNA for the CDR3 is TGTGCCAGCAGCTTCGGGACTAGCGGTAATGAGCAGTTCTTC.

This clonotype was recorded at least ten times. The rearrangement joins TRBV5-1 to TRBJ1-1; 10 nucleotides match TRBD1. V trimming: 4 bases; J trimming: 0 bases; junction bases outside the gene matches: 3. The CDR3 is 15 residues long. Germline V gene lookup returns CDR1 SGHRS and CDR2 YFSETQ. The CDR3 DNA reads as TGCGCCAGCAGCCCGGGACAGGGGTTGAACACTGAAGCTTTCTTT. Translation: CASSPGQGLNTEAFF.

This chain links TRBV20-1 with TRBJ1-1; D might be TRBD1 (5 bases). V shed 0 bases and J shed 5 bases, with 13 bases lying between them. Per the germline V gene, CDR1 is DFQATT and CDR2 is SNEGSKA (reference sequence). The CDR3 loop spans 14 amino acids. The CDR3 here is CSARDGPGMTEAFF. The CDR3 nucleotides read TGCAGTGCTAGAGATGGCCCAGGGATGACTGAAGCTTTCTTT.

This clonotype was observed at least ten times. The chain joins TRBV12-3 or TRBV12-4 to TRBJ1-4, with no clear D. This CDR3 spans 14 amino acids. Deletions cut 4 bases from V and 5 bases from J, with 11 bases between. Here the CDR3 DNA reads TGTGCCAGCAGTTATGGGCCGCTGAATGAAAAACTGTTTTTT. Encoded protein: CASSYGPLNEKLFF.

Many counts were recorded for this clonotype. V and J are TRBV12-3 or TRBV12-4 and TRBJ2-7; D may be TRBD2 (6 bases). V gave up 3 bases and J gave up 3 bases, with 18 bases separating them. The CDR3 covers 16 residues. CDR3 sequence reads: CASSFGLRDFRYEQYF. The CDR3 region has the DNA TGTGCCAGCAGTTTTGGCCTCCGGGACTTCCGCTACGAGCAGTACTTC.

This chain links TRBV21-1 with TRBJ2-4; the table's D call, TRBD1, was not checked against the DNA. TRBV21-1 is labeled a pseudogene. This CDR3 comprises 14 residues. The CDR3 nucleotides are TGTGCCAGCAGCCAGGGGACCCCAAGGGACATTCAGTACTTC. Translation: CASSQGTPRDIQYF.

Ten or more counts support this clonotype. The V and J genes are TRBV10-3 and TRBJ2-5; a possible D gene is TRBD2 (6 bases). This CDR3 is built from 15 residues. Germline V CDR1 and CDR2: ENHRY, SYGVKD. The V end was cut by 3 bases, the J end by 1 base, with 12 bases between. CDR3 protein: CAISDSSVLQETQYF. CDR3 DNA: TGTGCCATCAGTGACTCTAGCGTGCTCCAAGAGACCCAGTACTTC.

In this sample, this clonotype turned up many times. The chain carries TRBV12-3 or TRBV12-4 and TRBJ2-2, with 10 bases matching TRBD2. CDR3 length equals 15 residues. The junction had 8 bases not matched to a gene; V was cut back by 6 bases and J by 7 bases. CDR3: CASSPVSGGIGELFF. The DNA of the CDR3 is TGTGCCAGCAGCCCAGTTAGCGGGGGGATCGGGGAGCTGTTTTTT.

Ten or more counts support this clonotype. The CDR3 sequence is CASSLRSSGRGMFF. The CDR3 nucleotides read TGTGCCAGCAGTTTAAGGTCTAGCGGGAGAGGGATGTTCTTC. The chain links TRBV27 to TRBJ2-1, with TRBD2 matching over 10 bases. This CDR3 has 14 amino acids. Germline V gene lookup returns CDR1 MNHEY and CDR2 SMNVEV (reference sequence). V lost 2 bases and J lost 15; bases outside the gene matches: 10.

This clonotype showed up many times. This chain's CDR3 is CASKRGASYSGNTIYF. For the CDR3, the DNA is TGTGCCAGTAAAAGAGGAGCTTCCTACTCTGGAAACACCATATATTTT. This sequence joins TRBV6-5 and TRBJ1-3; D is unresolved. CDR3 length equals 16 residues. Trimming took 9 bases from V and 0 from J, leaving 18 bases between them. Germline-derived CDR1 and CDR2 are MNHEY and SVGAGI.

V usage is TRBV20-1 and J usage is TRBJ2-5; TRBD1 is a possible D gene (6 bases). Per germline, CDR1 DFQATT and CDR2 SNEGSKA (reference sequence). With 6 bases removed from V and 5 bases from J, the gap between germline ends came to 16 bases. CDR3 length equals 13 residues. CDR3 sequence reads: CSAKTGGGETQYF. The CDR3 coding sequence is TGCAGTGCGAAGACTGGGGGCGGGGAGACCCAGTACTTC.

The chain recombines TRBV7-2 with TRBJ1-1, with 10 positions matching TRBD1. The germline gives CDR1 SGHTA, CDR2 FQGNSA. Losses at the gene ends were 5 bases for V and 6 bases for J; bases not matched to a gene: 9. The CDR3 is made up of 15 amino acids. CDR3 nucleotides: TGTGCCAGCAGCCCCCAGGCGGGACAGGGGTCTGAAGCTTTCTTT. Translation: CASSPQAGQGSEAFF.

This clonotype was seen repeatedly, ten times or more. This CDR3 reads CASSFGGGAYEQYF. DNA of the CDR3: TGTGCCAGCAGTTTTGGCGGGGGAGCCTACGAGCAGTACTTC. The chain employs TRBV12-3 or TRBV12-4 and TRBJ2-7; 7 positions match TRBD2. The CDR3 has 14 amino acids. V was clipped by 3 bases and J by 2 bases; unmatched bases: 4.

This clonotype was seen at least ten times. The CDR3 is CASSPLGLAEHTDTQYF. The CDR3, as DNA: TGTGCCAGCTCACCACTGGGACTAGCGGAACACACAGATACGCAGTATTTT. This chain connects TRBV18 to TRBJ2-3; 11 bases line up with TRBD2. CDR1 is KGHSH and CDR2 is LQKENI in the germline V gene. The trim removed 1 base at V and 2 bases at J, leaving 5 bases unmatched. The length of the CDR3 is 17 residues.

This clonotype showed up just a few times. V gene TRBV18 combines with J gene TRBJ1-2, with D hard to call. Deletions cut 2 bases from V and 6 bases from J, with 10 bases between. This CDR3 is built from 13 residues. From germline, CDR1 is KGHSH and CDR2 LQKENI. This CDR3 is CASSPRREDGYTF. CDR3 bases: TGTGCCAGCTCACCAAGGAGGGAGGATGGCTACACCTTC.

The sample holds many counts of this clonotype. The rearrangement links TRBV5-1 to TRBJ1-1; no firm D call. The CDR3 sequence is 15 residues long. The germline V gene has CDR1 SGHRS and CDR2 YFSETQ. V lost 0 bases to trimming and J lost 1 base, with 10 bases between them. The CDR3 DNA follows: TGCGCCAGCAGCTTGGACCCCCTTGAGAACACTGAAGCTTTCTTT. It is translated as CASSLDPLENTEAFF. The full variable domain, its missing parts supplied by reference TRBV5-1 and TRBJ1-1, is KAGVTQTPRYLIKTRGQQVTLSCSPISGHRSVSWYQQTPGQGLQFLFEYFSETQRNKGNFPGRFSGRQFSNSRSEMNVSTLELGDSALYLCASSLDPLENTEAFFGQGTRLTVV.

The chain joins TRBV4-2 to TRBJ1-1; D is uncertain. The CDR3 is made up of 16 amino acids. CDR1 and CDR2 (germline): LGHNA, YNFKEQ. V was shortened by 0 bases and J by 6 bases, with 17 bases between the two germline ends. This chain's CDR3 is CASSQDRRQAVSEAFF. The CDR3 DNA is TGTGCCAGCAGCCAAGATAGGCGGCAGGCGGTGTCTGAAGCTTTCTTT.

The chain carries TRBV11-2 and TRBJ1-5, with 10 positions matching TRBD1. CDR3 length: 15 residues. V lost 9 bases, J lost 3 bases, and 8 bases stayed unmatched. Germline assignment: CDR1 SGHAT and CDR2 FQNNGV. DNA for the CDR3: TGTGCCAGAGGCTTAGGGACAGGGGTCAATCAGCCCCAGCATTTT. It is translated as CARGLGTGVNQPQHF.

This clonotype has a count of ten or more. The rearrangement uses TRBV7-9 and TRBJ2-1, with no clear D. This CDR3 comprises 13 residues. Germline V gene sequence: CDR1 SEHNR, CDR2 FQNEAQ (reference sequence). Trimming cost V 1 base and J 4 bases, with 5 bases left between them. The CDR3 DNA reads as TGTGCCAGCAGCTTAGATGGGTACAATGAGCAGTTCTTC. Protein sequence: CASSLDGYNEQFF.

This clonotype was picked up many times. The chain recombines TRBV20-1 with TRBJ2-3, with D possibly called TRBD1 or TRBD2 (6 bases each). This CDR3 comprises 17 residues. V lost 3 bases to trimming and J lost 2 bases, with 21 bases between them. Germline CDR1 is DFQATT and CDR2 is SNEGSKA (reference sequence). The CDR3 DNA is TGCAGTGCTAGGGGAGCGACGGGGGCCAGGGCCACAGATACGCAGTATTTT. It is translated as CSARGATGARATDTQYF.

This clonotype was detected ten times or more. The chain couples TRBV20-1 to TRBJ1-1; the D gene is possibly TRBD1 (5 bases). The V and J ends lost 3 bases and 4 bases respectively, with 18 bases between them. CDR1 is DFQATT and CDR2 is SNEGSKA in the germline V gene (reference sequence). This CDR3 has 15 amino acids. The CDR3 spells CSASGAGLVGTEAFF. The DNA of the CDR3 is TGCAGTGCTAGTGGGGCAGGGCTGGTTGGCACTGAAGCTTTCTTT.

This clonotype was seen ten or more times. V is TRBV20-1 and J is TRBJ2-7; tentatively, D is TRBD1 (5 bases). Per the germline V gene, CDR1 is DFQATT and CDR2 is SNEGSKA (reference sequence). The CDR3 contains 15 residues. With 5 bases removed from V and 2 bases from J, the gap between germline ends came to 19 bases. CDR3 region: CSALNTGRDAYEQYF. DNA of the CDR3: TGCAGTGCTCTCAACACAGGACGTGACGCCTACGAGCAGTACTTC.